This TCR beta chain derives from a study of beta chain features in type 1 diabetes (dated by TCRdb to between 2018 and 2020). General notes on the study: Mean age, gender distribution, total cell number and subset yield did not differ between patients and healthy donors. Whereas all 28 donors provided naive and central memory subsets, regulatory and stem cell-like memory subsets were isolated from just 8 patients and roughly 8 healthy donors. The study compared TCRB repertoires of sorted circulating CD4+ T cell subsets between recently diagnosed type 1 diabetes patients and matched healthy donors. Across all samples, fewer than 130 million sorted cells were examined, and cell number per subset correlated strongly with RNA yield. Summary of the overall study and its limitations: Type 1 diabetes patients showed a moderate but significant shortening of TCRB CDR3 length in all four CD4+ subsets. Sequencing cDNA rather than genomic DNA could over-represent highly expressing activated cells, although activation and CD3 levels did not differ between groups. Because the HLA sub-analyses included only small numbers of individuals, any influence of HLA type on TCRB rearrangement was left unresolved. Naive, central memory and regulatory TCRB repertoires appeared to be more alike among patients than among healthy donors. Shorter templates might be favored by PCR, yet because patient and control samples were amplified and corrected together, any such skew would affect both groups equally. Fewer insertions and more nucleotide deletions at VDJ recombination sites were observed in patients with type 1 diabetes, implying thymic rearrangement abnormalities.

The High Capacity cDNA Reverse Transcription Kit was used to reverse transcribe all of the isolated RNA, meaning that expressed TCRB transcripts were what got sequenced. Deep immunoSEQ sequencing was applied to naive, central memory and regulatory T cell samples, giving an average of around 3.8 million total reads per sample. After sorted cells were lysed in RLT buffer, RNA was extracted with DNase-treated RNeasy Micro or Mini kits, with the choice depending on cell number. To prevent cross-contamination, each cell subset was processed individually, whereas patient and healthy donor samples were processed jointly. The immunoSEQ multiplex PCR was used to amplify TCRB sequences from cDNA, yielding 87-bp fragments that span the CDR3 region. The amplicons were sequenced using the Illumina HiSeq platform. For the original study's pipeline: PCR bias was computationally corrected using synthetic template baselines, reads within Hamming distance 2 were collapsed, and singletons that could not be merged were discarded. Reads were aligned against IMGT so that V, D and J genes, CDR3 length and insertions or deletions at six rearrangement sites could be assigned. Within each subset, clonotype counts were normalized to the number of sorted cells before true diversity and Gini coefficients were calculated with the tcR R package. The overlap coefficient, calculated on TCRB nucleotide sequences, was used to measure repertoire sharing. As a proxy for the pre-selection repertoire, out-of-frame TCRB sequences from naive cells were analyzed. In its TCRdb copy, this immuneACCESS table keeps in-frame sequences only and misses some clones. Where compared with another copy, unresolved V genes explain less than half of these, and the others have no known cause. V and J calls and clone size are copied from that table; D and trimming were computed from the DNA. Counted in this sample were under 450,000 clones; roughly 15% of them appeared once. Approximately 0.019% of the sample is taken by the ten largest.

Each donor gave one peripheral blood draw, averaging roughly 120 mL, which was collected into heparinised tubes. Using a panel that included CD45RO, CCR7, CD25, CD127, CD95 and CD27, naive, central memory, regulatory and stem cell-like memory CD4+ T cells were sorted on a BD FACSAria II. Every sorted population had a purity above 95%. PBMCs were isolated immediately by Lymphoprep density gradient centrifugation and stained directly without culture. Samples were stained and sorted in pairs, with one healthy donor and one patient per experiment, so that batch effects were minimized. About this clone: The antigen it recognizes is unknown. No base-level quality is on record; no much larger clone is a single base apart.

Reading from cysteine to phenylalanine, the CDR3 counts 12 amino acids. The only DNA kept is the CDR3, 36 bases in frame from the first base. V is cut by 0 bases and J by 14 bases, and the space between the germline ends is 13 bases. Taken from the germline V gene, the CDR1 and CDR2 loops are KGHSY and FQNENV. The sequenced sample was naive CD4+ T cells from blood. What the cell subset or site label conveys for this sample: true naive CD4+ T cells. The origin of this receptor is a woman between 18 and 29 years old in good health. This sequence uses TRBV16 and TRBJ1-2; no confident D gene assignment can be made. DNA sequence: TGTGCCAGCAGCCAATCGACGCAGACTCAAACCTTC. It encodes CASSQSTQTQTF.